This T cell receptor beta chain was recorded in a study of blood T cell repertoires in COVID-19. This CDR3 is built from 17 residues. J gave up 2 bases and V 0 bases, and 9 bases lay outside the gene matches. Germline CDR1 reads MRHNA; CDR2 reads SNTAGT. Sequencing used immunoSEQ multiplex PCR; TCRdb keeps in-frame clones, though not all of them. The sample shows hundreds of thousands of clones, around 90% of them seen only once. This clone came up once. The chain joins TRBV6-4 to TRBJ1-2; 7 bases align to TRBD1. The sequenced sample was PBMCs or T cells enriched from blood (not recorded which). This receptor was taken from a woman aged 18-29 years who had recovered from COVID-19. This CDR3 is CASSDSIPEQGNYGYTF. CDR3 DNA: TGTGCCAGCAGTGACTCAATACCTGAACAGGGGAACTATGGCTACACCTTC.